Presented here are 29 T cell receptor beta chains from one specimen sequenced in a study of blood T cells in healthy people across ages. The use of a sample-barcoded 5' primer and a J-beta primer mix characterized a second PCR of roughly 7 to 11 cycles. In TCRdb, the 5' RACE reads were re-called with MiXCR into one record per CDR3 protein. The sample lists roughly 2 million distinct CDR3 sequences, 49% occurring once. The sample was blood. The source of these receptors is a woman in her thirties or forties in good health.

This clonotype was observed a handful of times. CDR3 sequence reads: CASSLASGAGGYNEQFF. The CDR3 nucleotides read TGTGCCAGCAGCTTAGCGTCGGGAGCGGGGGGATACAATGAGCAGTTCTTC. The J gene is TRBJ2-1, the V gene TRBV7-2, with TRBD2 matching over 9 bases. The germline V gene has CDR1 SGHTA and CDR2 FQGNSA. V was clipped by 0 bases and J by 4 bases; unmatched bases: 7. The CDR3 sequence is 17 residues long.

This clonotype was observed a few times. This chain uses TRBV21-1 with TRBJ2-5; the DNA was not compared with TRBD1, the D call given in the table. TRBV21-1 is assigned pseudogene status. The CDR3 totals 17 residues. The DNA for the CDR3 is TGTGCCAGCAGCGTTCCCCCAGGGGGTAGGGTAACGGAGACCCAGTACTTC. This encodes CASSVPPGGRVTETQYF.

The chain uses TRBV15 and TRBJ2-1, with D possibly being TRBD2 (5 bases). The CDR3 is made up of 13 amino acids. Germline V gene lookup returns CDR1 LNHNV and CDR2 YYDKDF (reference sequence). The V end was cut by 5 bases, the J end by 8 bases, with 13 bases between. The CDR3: CATSSKVLDEQFF. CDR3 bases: TGTGCCACCAGCTCTAAGGTACTAGATGAGCAGTTCTTC.

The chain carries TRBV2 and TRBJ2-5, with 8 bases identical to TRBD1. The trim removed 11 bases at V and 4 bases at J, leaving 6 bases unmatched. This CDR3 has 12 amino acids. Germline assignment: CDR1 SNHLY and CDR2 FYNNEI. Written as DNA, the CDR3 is TGTGCCCACAGGGGGATGGTAGAGACCCAGTACTTC. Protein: CAHRGMVETQYF.

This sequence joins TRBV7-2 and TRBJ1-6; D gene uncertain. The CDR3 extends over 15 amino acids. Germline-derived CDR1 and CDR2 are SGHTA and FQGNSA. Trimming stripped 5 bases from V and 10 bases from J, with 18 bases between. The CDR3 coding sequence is TGTGCCAGCAGCCGCCAGCCGGAGATTAGATCACCCCTCCACTTT. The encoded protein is CASSRQPEIRSPLHF.

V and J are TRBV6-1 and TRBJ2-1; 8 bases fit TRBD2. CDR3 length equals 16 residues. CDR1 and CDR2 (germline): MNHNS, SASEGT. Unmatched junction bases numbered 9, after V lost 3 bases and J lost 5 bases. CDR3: CASSESGTRKHNEQFF. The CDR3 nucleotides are TGTGCCAGCAGTGAGTCCGGGACTAGAAAGCACAATGAGCAGTTCTTC.

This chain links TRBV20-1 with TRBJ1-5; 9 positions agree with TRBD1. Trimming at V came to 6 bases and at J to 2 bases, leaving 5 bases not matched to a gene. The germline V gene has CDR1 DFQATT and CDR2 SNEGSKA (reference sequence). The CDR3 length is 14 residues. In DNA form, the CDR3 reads TGCAGTGCGGGGACAGGGCGAGGCAATCAGCCCCAGCATTTT. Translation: CSAGTGRGNQPQHF.

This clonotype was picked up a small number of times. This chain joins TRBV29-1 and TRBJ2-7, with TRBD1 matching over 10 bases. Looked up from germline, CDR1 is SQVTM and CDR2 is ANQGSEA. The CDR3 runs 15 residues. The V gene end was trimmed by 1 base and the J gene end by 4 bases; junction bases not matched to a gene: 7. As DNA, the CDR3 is TGCAGCGTTGAAGGAGTGACAGGGGGCAGGTACGAGCAGTACTTC. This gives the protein CSVEGVTGGRYEQYF.

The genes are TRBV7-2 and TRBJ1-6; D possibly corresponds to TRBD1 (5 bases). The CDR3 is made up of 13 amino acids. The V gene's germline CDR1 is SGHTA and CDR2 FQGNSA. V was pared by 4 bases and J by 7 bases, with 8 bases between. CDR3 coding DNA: TGTGCCAGCAGCTCAAGACAGAATTCACCCCTCCACTTT. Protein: CASSSRQNSPLHF.

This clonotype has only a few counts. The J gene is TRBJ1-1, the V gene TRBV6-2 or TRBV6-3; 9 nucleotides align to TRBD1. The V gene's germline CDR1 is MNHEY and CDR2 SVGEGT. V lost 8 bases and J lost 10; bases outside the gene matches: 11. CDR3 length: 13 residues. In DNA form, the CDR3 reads TGTGCCAGCCGATGGGGACAGGGAAGTGGAGCTTTCTTT. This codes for CASRWGQGSGAFF.

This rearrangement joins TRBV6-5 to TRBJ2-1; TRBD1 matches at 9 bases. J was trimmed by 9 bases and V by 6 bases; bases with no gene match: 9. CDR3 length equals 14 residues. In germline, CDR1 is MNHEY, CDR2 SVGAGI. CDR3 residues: CASRPRTGVAEQFF. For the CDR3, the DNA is TGTGCCAGCAGACCTCGGACAGGGGTGGCTGAGCAGTTCTTC.

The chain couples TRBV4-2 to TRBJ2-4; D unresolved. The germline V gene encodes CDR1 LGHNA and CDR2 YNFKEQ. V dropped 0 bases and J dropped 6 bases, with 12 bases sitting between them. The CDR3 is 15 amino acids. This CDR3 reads CASSQESDTRNIQYF. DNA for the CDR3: TGTGCCAGCAGCCAAGAGTCGGATACGCGAAACATTCAGTACTTC.

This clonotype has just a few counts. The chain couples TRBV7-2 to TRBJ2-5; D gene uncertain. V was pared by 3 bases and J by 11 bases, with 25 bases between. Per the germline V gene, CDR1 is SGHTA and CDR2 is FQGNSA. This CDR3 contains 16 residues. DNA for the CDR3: TGTGCCAGCAGCTTGGGATCGGGCGGTTCCTACAATGAGCAGTACTTC. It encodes CASSLGSGGSYNEQYF. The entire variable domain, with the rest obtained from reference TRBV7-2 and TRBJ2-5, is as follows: GAGVSQSPSNKVTEKGKDVELRCDPISGHTALYWYRQSLGQGLEFLIYFQGNSAPDKSGLPSDRFSAERTGGSVSTLTIQRTQQEDSAVYLCASSLGSGGSYNEQYFGPGTRLLVL.

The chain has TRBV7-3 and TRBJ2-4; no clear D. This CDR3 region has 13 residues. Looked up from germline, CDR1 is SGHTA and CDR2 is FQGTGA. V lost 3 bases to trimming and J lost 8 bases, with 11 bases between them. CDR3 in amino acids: CASSFGPFDIQYF. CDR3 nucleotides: TGTGCCAGCAGCTTTGGCCCTTTCGACATTCAGTACTTC.

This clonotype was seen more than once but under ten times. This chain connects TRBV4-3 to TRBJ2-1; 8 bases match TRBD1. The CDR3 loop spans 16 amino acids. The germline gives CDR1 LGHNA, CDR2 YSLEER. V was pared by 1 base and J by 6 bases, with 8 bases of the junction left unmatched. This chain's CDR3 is CASSQVPGQVINEQFF. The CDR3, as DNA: TGCGCCAGCAGCCAAGTCCCGGGACAGGTAATCAATGAGCAGTTCTTC.

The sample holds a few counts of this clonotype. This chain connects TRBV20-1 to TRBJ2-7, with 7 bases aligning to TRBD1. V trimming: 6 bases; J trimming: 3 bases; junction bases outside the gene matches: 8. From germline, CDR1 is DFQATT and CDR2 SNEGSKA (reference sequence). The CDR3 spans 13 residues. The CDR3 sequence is CSASGQEYYEQYF. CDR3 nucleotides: TGCAGTGCAAGCGGACAGGAATACTACGAGCAGTACTTC.

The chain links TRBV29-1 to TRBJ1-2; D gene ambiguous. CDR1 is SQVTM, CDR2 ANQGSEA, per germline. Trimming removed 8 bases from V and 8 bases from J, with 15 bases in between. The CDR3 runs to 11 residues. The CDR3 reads CSSEETGGYTF. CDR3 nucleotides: TGCAGCTCCGAGGAAACGGGGGGCTACACCTTC.

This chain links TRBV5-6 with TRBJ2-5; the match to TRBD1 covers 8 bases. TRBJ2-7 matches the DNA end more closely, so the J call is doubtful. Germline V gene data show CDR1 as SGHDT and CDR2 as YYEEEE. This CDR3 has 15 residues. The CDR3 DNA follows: TGTGCCAGCAGCTCTATTACCGGACAGGGCTACGAGCAGTACTTC. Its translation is CASSSITGQGYEQYF.

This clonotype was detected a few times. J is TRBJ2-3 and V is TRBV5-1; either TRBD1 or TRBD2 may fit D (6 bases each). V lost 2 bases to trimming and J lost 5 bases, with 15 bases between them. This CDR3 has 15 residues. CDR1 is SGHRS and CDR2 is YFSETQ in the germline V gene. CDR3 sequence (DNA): TGCGCCAGCAGCTTTACTACGGGGGCCAGAGATACGCAGTATTTT. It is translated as CASSFTTGARDTQYF.

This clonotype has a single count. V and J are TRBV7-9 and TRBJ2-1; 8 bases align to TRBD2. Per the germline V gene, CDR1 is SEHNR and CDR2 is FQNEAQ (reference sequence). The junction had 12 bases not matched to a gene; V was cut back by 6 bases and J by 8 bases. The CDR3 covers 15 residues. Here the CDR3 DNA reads TGTGCCAGCAGTAGATCCGGGGGGGCCTTCTATGAGCAGTTCTTC. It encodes CASSRSGGAFYEQFF.

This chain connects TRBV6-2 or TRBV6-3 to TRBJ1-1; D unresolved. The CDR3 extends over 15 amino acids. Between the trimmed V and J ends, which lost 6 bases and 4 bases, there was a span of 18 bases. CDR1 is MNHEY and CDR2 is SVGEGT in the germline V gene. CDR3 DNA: TGTGCCAGCAGCCCGCAGGCGTCCTCAGTCACTGAAGCTTTCTTT. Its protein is CASSPQASSVTEAFF.

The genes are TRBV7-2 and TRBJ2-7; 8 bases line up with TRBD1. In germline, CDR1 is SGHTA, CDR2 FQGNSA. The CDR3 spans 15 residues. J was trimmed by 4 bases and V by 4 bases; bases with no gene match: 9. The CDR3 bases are TGTGCCAGCAGCTCCCAGGGACAGGTGGGGTACGAGCAGTACTTC. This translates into CASSSQGQVGYEQYF.

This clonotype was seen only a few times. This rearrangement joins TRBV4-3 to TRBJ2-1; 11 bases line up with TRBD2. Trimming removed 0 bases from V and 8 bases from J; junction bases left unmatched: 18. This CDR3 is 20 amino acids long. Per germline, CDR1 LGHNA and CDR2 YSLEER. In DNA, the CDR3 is TGCGCCAGCAGCCAAGATCTCTGGATAGCGGGGGGGGTCGAAGCGTATGAGCAGTTCTTC. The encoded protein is CASSQDLWIAGGVEAYEQFF.

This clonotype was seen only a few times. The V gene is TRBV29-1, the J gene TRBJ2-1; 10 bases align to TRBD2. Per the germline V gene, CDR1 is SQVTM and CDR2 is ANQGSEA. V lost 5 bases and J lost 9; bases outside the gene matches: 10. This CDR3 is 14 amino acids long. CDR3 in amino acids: CSVSLAGELPEQFF. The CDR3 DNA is TGCAGCGTTAGCCTAGCGGGGGAACTACCTGAGCAGTTCTTC.

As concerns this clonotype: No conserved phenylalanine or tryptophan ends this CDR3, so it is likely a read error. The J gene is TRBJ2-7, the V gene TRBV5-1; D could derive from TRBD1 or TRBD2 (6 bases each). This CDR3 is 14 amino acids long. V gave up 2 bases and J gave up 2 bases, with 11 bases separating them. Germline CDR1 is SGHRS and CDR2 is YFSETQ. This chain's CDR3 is CASSFAGQPYEQYY. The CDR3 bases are TGCGCCAGCAGCTTCGCGGGACAACCCTACGAGCAGTACTAC.

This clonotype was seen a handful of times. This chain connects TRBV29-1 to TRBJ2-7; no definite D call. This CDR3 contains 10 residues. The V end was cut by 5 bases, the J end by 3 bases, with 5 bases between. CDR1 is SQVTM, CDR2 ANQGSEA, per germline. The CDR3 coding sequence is TGCAGCGTTAGTGACTACGAGCAGTACTTC. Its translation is CSVSDYEQYF.

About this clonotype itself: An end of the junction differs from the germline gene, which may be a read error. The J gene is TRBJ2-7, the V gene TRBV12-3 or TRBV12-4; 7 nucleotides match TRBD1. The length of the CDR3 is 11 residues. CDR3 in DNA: TGTGCCAGCAGATTAGGACAGGTGCAGTACTTC. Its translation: CASRLGQVQYF.

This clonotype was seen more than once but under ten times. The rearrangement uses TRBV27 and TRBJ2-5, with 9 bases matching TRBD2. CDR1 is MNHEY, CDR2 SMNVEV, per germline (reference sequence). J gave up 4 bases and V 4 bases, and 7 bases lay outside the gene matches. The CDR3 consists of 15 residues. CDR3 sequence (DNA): TGTGCCAGCAGTTCCCGGCGGGGGGGCACAGAGACCCAGTACTTC. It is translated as CASSSRRGGTETQYF.

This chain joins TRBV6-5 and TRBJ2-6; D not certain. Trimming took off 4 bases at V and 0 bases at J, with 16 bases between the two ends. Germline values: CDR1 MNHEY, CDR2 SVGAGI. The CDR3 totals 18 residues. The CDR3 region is CASSFTRALNSGANVLTF. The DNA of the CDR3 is TGTGCCAGCAGTTTTACCCGGGCCCTCAACTCTGGGGCCAACGTCCTGACTTTC.